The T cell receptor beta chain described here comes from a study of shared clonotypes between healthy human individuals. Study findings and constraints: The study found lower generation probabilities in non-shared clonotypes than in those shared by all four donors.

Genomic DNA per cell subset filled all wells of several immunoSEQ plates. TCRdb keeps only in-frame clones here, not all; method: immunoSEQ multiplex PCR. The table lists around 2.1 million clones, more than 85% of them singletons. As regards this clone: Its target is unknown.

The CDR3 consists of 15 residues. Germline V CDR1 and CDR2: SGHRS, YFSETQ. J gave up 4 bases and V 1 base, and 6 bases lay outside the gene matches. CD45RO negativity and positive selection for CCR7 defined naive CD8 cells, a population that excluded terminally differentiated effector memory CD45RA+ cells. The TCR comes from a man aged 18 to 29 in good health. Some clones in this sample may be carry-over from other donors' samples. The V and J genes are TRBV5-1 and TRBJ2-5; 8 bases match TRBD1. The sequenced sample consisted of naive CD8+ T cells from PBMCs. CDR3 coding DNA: TGCGCCAGCAGCTTGTTTCCAGGGGGCCTAGAGACCCAGTACTTC. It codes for CASSLFPGGLETQYF.